These T cell receptor beta chains were read from a single sample in a study of shared clonotypes between healthy human individuals. Sequencing used immunoSEQ multiplex PCR; TCRdb keeps in-frame clones, though not all of them. The data hold over 800,000 clones, with roughly 92% observed a single time. The specimen sequenced was naive CD8+ T cells sorted from blood. The receptors were gathered from a man aged 25-45 years in good health. Each CDR3 is given with its conserved first and last residue. The D gene is left open where the match is weak.

v_gene,j_gene,d_gene,CDR3aa,CDR3nt
TRBV7-9,TRBJ1-2,NA,CASSLARQGGNYGYTF,TGTGCCAGCAGCTTAGCGCGGCAGGGTGGTAACTATGGCTACACCTTC
TRBV13,TRBJ2-1,NA,CASSSVPDGSYNEQFF,TGTGCCAGCAGCTCCGTTCCGGACGGCTCCTACAATGAGCAGTTCTTC
TRBV15,TRBJ2-7,NA,CATSRDASYEQYF,TGTGCCACCAGCAGAGATGCCAGCTACGAGCAGTACTTC
TRBV28,TRBJ2-7,TRBD1,CASFGTGIHEQYF,TGTGCCAGCTTCGGGACAGGGATCCACGAGCAGTACTTC
TRBV2,TRBJ2-7,NA,CASSIYRTEFPYEQYF,TGTGCCAGCAGCATATATAGGACGGAGTTCCCCTACGAGCAGTACTTC
TRBV28,TRBJ1-5,NA,CASSFPRVSGQPQHF,TGTGCCAGCAGTTTTCCCAGGGTCTCGGGTCAGCCCCAGCATTTT
TRBV6-5,TRBJ2-7,TRBD1,CASREDRVYEQYF,TGTGCCAGCAGGGAAGACAGGGTATACGAGCAGTACTTC
TRBV9,TRBJ1-3,NA,CASSGNGNTIYF,TGTGCCAGCAGCGGTAATGGAAACACCATATATTTT
TRBV29-1,TRBJ2-3,TRBD2,CSVEDMRGDTQYF,TGCAGCGTTGAAGATATGCGGGGGGATACGCAGTATTTT
TRBV28,TRBJ2-7,NA,CASSPPDRAYEQYF,TGTGCCAGCAGTCCGCCTGACCGAGCCTACGAGCAGTACTTC